Following are 18 T cell receptor beta chains from one sample sequenced in a study of cytotoxic CD8 clonotypes in ibrutinib-treated CLL. TCRdb's table, derived via immunoSEQ multiplex PCR, lists solely in-frame clones and lacks some. The sample includes more than 200,000 clones, 70% of them seen just once. The specimen was PBMCs, collected after 12 months of ibrutinib treatment. The receptors come from a human donor with chronic lymphocytic leukemia.

The chain uses TRBV7-9 and TRBJ1-4; TRBD1 might be the D (5 bases). Looked up from germline, CDR1 is SEHNR and CDR2 is FQNEAQ (reference sequence). V lost 2 bases to trimming and J lost 1 base, with 11 bases between them. This CDR3 is built from 16 residues. CDR3 amino acids: CASSLSAGGTNEKLFF. CDR3 nucleotides: TGTGCCAGCAGCTTATCTGCCGGGGGAACTAATGAAAAACTGTTTTTT.

The chain has TRBV9 and TRBJ2-7, with 8 bases matching TRBD2. J was trimmed by 5 bases and V by 2 bases; bases with no gene match: 6. Per the germline V gene, CDR1 is SGDLS and CDR2 is YYNGEE. The CDR3 is made up of 14 amino acids. The CDR3 loop is CASSVASGSHEQYF. The CDR3 DNA follows: TGTGCCAGCAGCGTGGCCAGCGGGAGCCACGAGCAGTACTTC.

V is TRBV6-4 and J is TRBJ1-2; D is possibly TRBD1 (5 bases). This CDR3 has 13 residues. Per germline, CDR1 MRHNA and CDR2 SNTAGT. Deletions cut 5 bases from V and 5 bases from J, with 12 bases between. The DNA of the CDR3 is TGTGCCAGCAGTATGGACGGGGGATATGGCTACACCTTC. Translated: CASSMDGGYGYTF.

This sequence joins TRBV19 and TRBJ1-5, with D perhaps TRBD1 (5 bases). The germline gives CDR1 LNHDA, CDR2 SQIVND (reference sequence). V lost 3 bases and J lost 0, with 15 bases in between. The CDR3 covers 17 residues. As DNA, the CDR3 is TGTGCCAGTAGTATGAGAGTGCAGGGCTATAGCAATCAGCCCCAGCATTTT. Protein product: CASSMRVQGYSNQPQHF.

This chain connects TRBV5-1 to TRBJ1-4; 10 bases match TRBD1. This CDR3 has 14 amino acids. Germline V gene data show CDR1 as SGHRS and CDR2 as YFSETQ. Trimming took 4 bases from V and 8 from J; bases not matched to a gene: 5. CDR3 region: CASSPDRGGEKLFF. CDR3 DNA: TGCGCCAGCAGCCCGGACAGGGGGGGAGAAAAACTGTTTTTT.

This rearrangement joins TRBV28 to TRBJ2-2, with 10 nucleotides matching TRBD2. Germline V gene lookup returns CDR1 MDHEN and CDR2 SYDVKM. The CDR3 has 13 amino acids. The ends lost 7 bases at V and 11 bases at J; junction bases unmatched: 7. CDR3 loop: CASTLAGGRELFF. The CDR3, as DNA: TGTGCCAGCACGTTAGCGGGAGGACGAGAGCTGTTTTTT.

The rearrangement uses TRBV4-2 and TRBJ2-7; TRBD2 matches at 9 bases. Germline CDR1 reads LGHNA; CDR2 reads YNFKEQ. The CDR3 has 16 amino acids. The V gene end was trimmed by 0 bases and the J gene end by 2 bases; junction bases not matched to a gene: 5. In DNA form, the CDR3 reads TGTGCCAGCAGCCAAGAATTAGCGGGGGCCACCTACGAGCAGTACTTC. The encoded protein is CASSQELAGATYEQYF.

The CDR3 loop is CAISERQPGFDEQYF. CDR3 in DNA: TGTGCCATCAGTGAGCGACAGCCCGGGTTCGACGAGCAGTACTTC. The chain has TRBV10-3 and TRBJ2-7, with a possible D match to TRBD1 (5 bases). V dropped 2 bases and J dropped 5 bases, with 16 bases sitting between them. CDR3 length equals 15 residues. Germline V lookup: CDR1 ENHRY, CDR2 SYGVKD.

The chain recombines TRBV7-9 with TRBJ1-5; D gene unclear. V was shortened by 1 base and J by 4 bases, with 14 bases between the two germline ends. Germline assignment: CDR1 SEHNR and CDR2 FQNEAQ (reference sequence). The CDR3 consists of 16 residues. Here the CDR3 DNA reads TGTGCCAGCAGCTTAGGGACCGGGAACCCGAATCAGCCCCAGCATTTT. Translation: CASSLGTGNPNQPQHF.

The CDR3 DNA reads as TGTGCCAGCAGCTTAGGGGGGACGATCTCCTACAATGAGCAGTTCTTC. Its translation is CASSLGGTISYNEQFF. The chain couples TRBV11-3 to TRBJ2-1; D assignment may be TRBD1 or TRBD2 (5 bases each). The V end lost 1 base, the J end lost 0 bases, and 10 bases lay between the germline ends. Germline loops: CDR1 SGHNT, CDR2 YENEEA. The CDR3 consists of 16 residues.

This clone is a singleton in its sample. V usage is TRBV19 and J usage is TRBJ2-7, with 7 bases aligning to TRBD1. This CDR3 spans 15 amino acids. The germline V gene encodes CDR1 LNHDA and CDR2 SQIVND (reference sequence). With V trimmed by 5 bases and J by 3 bases, 10 bases remained unmatched. CDR3 protein: CASSYSGQSIYEQYF. The CDR3 DNA follows: TGTGCCAGTAGTTATTCGGGACAGAGCATCTACGAGCAGTACTTC.

The rearrangement links TRBV18 to TRBJ2-7; no definite D call. The V and J ends lost 3 bases and 12 bases respectively, with 27 bases between them. Looked up from germline, CDR1 is KGHSH and CDR2 is LQKENI. This CDR3 has 16 residues. The CDR3 region is CASSPESPIFSLIAYF. The CDR3 DNA reads TGTGCCAGCTCACCTGAATCCCCGATTTTTAGCCTTATTGCGTACTTC.

The chain's CDR3 is CASSLEGYEQFF. Here the CDR3 DNA reads TGCGCCAGCAGCTTGGAGGGCTATGAGCAGTTCTTC. V gene TRBV5-1 combines with J gene TRBJ2-1; the D is unclear. Trimming cost V 0 bases and J 8 bases, with 6 bases left between them. Looked up from germline, CDR1 is SGHRS and CDR2 is YFSETQ. The CDR3 is made up of 12 amino acids.

The V and J genes are TRBV30 and TRBJ1-2; TRBD1 is a possible D gene (6 bases). Germline V gene sequence: CDR1 GTSNPN, CDR2 SVGIG (reference sequence). This CDR3 is built from 13 residues. CDR3 region: CALGQGWDYGYTF. The CDR3 DNA reads TGTGCGTTGGGGCAGGGGTGGGACTATGGCTACACCTTC. The whole variable domain, filled in from reference TRBV30 and TRBJ1-2, reads SQTIHQWPATLVQPVGSPLSLECTVEGTSNPNLYWYRQAAGRGLQLLFYSVGIGQISSEVPQNLSASRPQDRQFILSSKKLLLSDSGFYLCALGQGWDYGYTFGSGTRLTVV.

This clone appeared once. The chain links TRBV7-8 to TRBJ2-3; 7 positions agree with TRBD1. Germline V gives CDR1 SGHVS, CDR2 FQNEAQ. This CDR3 comprises 16 residues. The V gene end was trimmed by 5 bases and the J gene end by 0 bases; junction bases not matched to a gene: 8. The chain's CDR3 is CASSLRQGSSTDTQYF. In DNA, the CDR3 is TGTGCCAGCAGCCTGCGACAGGGCTCTAGCACAGATACGCAGTATTTT. Together with reference TRBV7-8 and TRBJ2-3, the CDR3 gives the full variable domain: GAGVSQSPRYKVAKRGQDVALRCDPISGHVSLFWYQQALGQGPEFLTYFQNEAQLDKSGLPSDRFFAERPEGSVSTLKIQRTQQEDSAVYLCASSLRQGSSTDTQYFGPGTRLTVL.

The chain is built from TRBV14 and TRBJ1-2; no clear D. The CDR3 is 13 amino acids. The germline V gene has CDR1 SGHDN and CDR2 FVKESK. Between the trimmed V and J ends, which lost 5 bases and 8 bases, there was a span of 15 bases. CDR3 sequence reads: CASSSEVRLGYTF. The CDR3 coding sequence is TGTGCCAGCAGCTCGGAGGTCCGGTTGGGCTACACCTTC.

This rearrangement joins TRBV27 to TRBJ2-7, with D perhaps TRBD1 (5 bases). The CDR3 totals 13 residues. Germline CDR1 reads MNHEY; CDR2 reads SMNVEV (reference sequence). Trimming took 3 bases from V and 3 from J, leaving 9 bases between them. CDR3 coding DNA: TGTGCCAGCAGTTTTAGGGGAAGCTACGAGCAGTACTTC. It is translated as CASSFRGSYEQYF.

V usage is TRBV5-1 and J usage is TRBJ2-1, with 10 bases matching TRBD2. The junction had 7 bases not matched to a gene; V was cut back by 2 bases and J by 14 bases. CDR1 is SGHRS, CDR2 YFSETQ, per germline. The CDR3 runs 13 residues. CDR3 nucleotide sequence: TGCGCCAGCAGCTTAGCGGGAGGGCTGGGAAAGTTCTTC. This codes for CASSLAGGLGKFF.